A selection of T cell receptor beta chains follows, all from one sample in a study of human T cells and chemical hapten exposure. TCRdb redid the calling of the RACE reads with MiXCR, one entry per CDR3 protein. The sample yields 180,000 or so distinct CDR3 sequences, roughly 15% seen once. The specimen comprised whole blood, sampled in connection with sensitization to the hapten diphenylcyclopropenone (DPC). These receptor sequences come from a woman in her thirties with alopecia areata. Some clones in this sample may be carry-over from other donors' samples. CDR3s include the opening cysteine and the closing phenylalanine or tryptophan. D genes are given only for firm matches. Clone size is stated in some rows and not others, as once, few, many or a class when expanded.

V gene: TRBV18; J gene: TRBJ2-3; D gene: TRBD2; clone size: few; CDR3 DNA: TGTGCCAGCTCACCAACGGCTAGCGGGAGTAGAACAGATACGCAGTATTTT; CDR3 protein: CASSPTASGSRTDTQYF
V gene: TRBV6-2/TRBV6-3; J gene: TRBJ2-3; D gene: .; clone size: .; CDR3 DNA: TGTGCCAGCCAATCAGGAGATACGCAGTATTTT; CDR3 protein: CASQSGDTQYF
V gene: TRBV18; J gene: TRBJ2-3; D gene: TRBD1; clone size: .; CDR3 DNA: TGTGCCAGCTCACCACCCACAGGGGGTAGTCGAGATGATACGCAGTATTTT; CDR3 protein: CASSPPTGGSRDDTQYF
V gene: TRBV7-8; J gene: TRBJ2-7; D gene: TRBD2; clone size: few; CDR3 DNA: TGTGCCAGCAGCATGGAGCGGGGGGGCCGCGAGCAGTACTTC; CDR3 protein: CASSMERGGREQYF
V gene: TRBV11-2; J gene: TRBJ2-5; D gene: TRBD1; clone size: .; CDR3 DNA: TGTGCCAGCAGCCCGGGACAGACTAATGGCGAGACCCAGTACTTC; CDR3 protein: CASSPGQTNGETQYF
V gene: TRBV29-1; J gene: TRBJ1-2; D gene: .; clone size: .; CDR3 DNA: TGCAGCGTTGAAGATTATCTCAGTAACTATGGCTACACCTTC; CDR3 protein: CSVEDYLSNYGYTF
V gene: TRBV29-1; J gene: TRBJ2-3; D gene: TRBD1; clone size: .; CDR3 DNA: TGCAGCGCCCCGTTGACAGGGAGTACAGATACGCAGTATTTT; CDR3 protein: CSAPLTGSTDTQYF
V gene: TRBV5-4; J gene: TRBJ1-1; D gene: .; clone size: .; CDR3 DNA: TGTGCCAGCAGCCCCCGGACGGACCTGAACACTGAAGCTTTCTTT; CDR3 protein: CASSPRTDLNTEAFF
V gene: TRBV28; J gene: TRBJ1-5; D gene: .; clone size: few; CDR3 DNA: TGTGCCAGCACCGGGGGTCCATTGAATCAGCCCCAGCATTTT; CDR3 protein: CASTGGPLNQPQHF
V gene: TRBV30; J gene: TRBJ1-4; D gene: .; clone size: .; CDR3 DNA: TGTGCCTGGAGTGTACACGCGACTAATGAAAAACTGTTTTTT; CDR3 protein: CAWSVHATNEKLFF
V gene: TRBV9; J gene: TRBJ2-1; D gene: .; clone size: .; CDR3 DNA: TGTGCCAGCAGCGGCCCTAGCAACTACAATGAGCAGTTCTTC; CDR3 protein: CASSGPSNYNEQFF
V gene: TRBV10-3; J gene: TRBJ2-5; D gene: .; clone size: .; CDR3 DNA: TGTGCCAGCCGGGACTCCCAAGAGACCCAGTACTTC; CDR3 protein: CASRDSQETQYF
V gene: TRBV14; J gene: TRBJ2-7; D gene: TRBD1; clone size: few; CDR3 DNA: TGTGCCAGCAGCCGGGACAGGGGGGCCGTCGGGGCGCAGTACTTC; CDR3 protein: CASSRDRGAVGAQYF
V gene: TRBV4-3; J gene: TRBJ2-5; D gene: .; clone size: .; CDR3 DNA: TGCGCCAGCAGCCAAGGACTAGGAGAGACCCAGTACTTC; CDR3 protein: CASSQGLGETQYF
V gene: TRBV27; J gene: TRBJ2-1; D gene: TRBD1; clone size: .; CDR3 DNA: TGTGCCAGCAGTTTGGGACAGACGACCTACAATGAGCAGTTCTTC; CDR3 protein: CASSLGQTTYNEQFF
V gene: TRBV29-1; J gene: TRBJ1-1; D gene: .; clone size: .; CDR3 DNA: TGCAGCGTTGGTGGTATGGCCCGTATGAACACTGAAGCTTTCTTT; CDR3 protein: CSVGGMARMNTEAFF
V gene: TRBV6-5; J gene: TRBJ2-7; D gene: .; clone size: .; CDR3 DNA: TGTGCCAGCAGTGGTGGACCCACTGACTCCTACGAGCAGTACTTC; CDR3 protein: CASSGGPTDSYEQYF
V gene: TRBV5-1; J gene: TRBJ2-5; D gene: TRBD1; clone size: many; CDR3 DNA: TGCGCCAGCAGCCCTCAGGGGGTCCAAGAGACCCAGTACTTC; CDR3 protein: CASSPQGVQETQYF
V gene: TRBV5-1; J gene: TRBJ1-1; D gene: .; clone size: few; CDR3 DNA: TGCGCCAGCAGCTTGGAAGGGAGAGGCGTTGGAGCTTTCTTT; CDR3 protein: CASSLEGRGVGAFF
V gene: TRBV10-3; J gene: TRBJ2-1; D gene: .; clone size: .; CDR3 DNA: TGTGCCATCCGCCAACGTGCTAGCCGGGCGGACAATGAGCAGTTCTTC; CDR3 protein: CAIRQRASRADNEQFF
V gene: TRBV7-6; J gene: TRBJ2-1; D gene: .; clone size: many; CDR3 DNA: TGTGCCAACCCCCTAAATTACAATGAGCAGTTCTTC; CDR3 protein: CANPLNYNEQFF
V gene: TRBV7-9; J gene: TRBJ2-7; D gene: .; clone size: .; CDR3 DNA: TGTGCCAGCAGCTCCACTAGTCTCGAGCAGTACTTC; CDR3 protein: CASSSTSLEQYF
V gene: TRBV19; J gene: TRBJ1-5; D gene: .; clone size: many; CDR3 DNA: TGTGCCAGTAGTATAGATTCACGACAGAATCAGCCCCAGCATTTT; CDR3 protein: CASSIDSRQNQPQHF
V gene: TRBV6-6; J gene: TRBJ2-3; D gene: .; clone size: .; CDR3 DNA: TGTGCCAGCAGATCCGGGACTTTAAACACAGATACGCAGTATTTT; CDR3 protein: CASRSGTLNTDTQYF
V gene: TRBV29-1; J gene: TRBJ1-2; D gene: TRBD1; clone size: .; CDR3 DNA: TGCAGCGCTAGGACAGGGAGTGACTATGGCTACACCTTC; CDR3 protein: CSARTGSDYGYTF
V gene: TRBV12-3/TRBV12-4; J gene: TRBJ2-1; D gene: .; clone size: many; CDR3 DNA: TGTGCCAGCAGTTTGGGGCTAGCAGTCAATGAGCAGTTCTTC; CDR3 protein: CASSLGLAVNEQFF
V gene: TRBV7-8; J gene: TRBJ2-5; D gene: .; clone size: .; CDR3 DNA: TGTGCCAGCAGGGGGCTCGGCAGGGTCCAAGAGACCCAGTACTTC; CDR3 protein: CASRGLGRVQETQYF
V gene: TRBV28; J gene: TRBJ1-5; D gene: .; clone size: .; CDR3 DNA: TGTGCCAGCAGTTTGGATCCAGGGTATGGTCAGCCCCAGCATTTT; CDR3 protein: CASSLDPGYGQPQHF
V gene: TRBV25-1; J gene: TRBJ2-1; D gene: .; clone size: few; CDR3 DNA: TGTGCCAGCAGTGAGGAGGCTTTCCGGGACTCTGAGCAGTTCTTC; CDR3 protein: CASSEEAFRDSEQFF
V gene: TRBV2; J gene: TRBJ2-3; D gene: .; clone size: few; CDR3 DNA: TGTGCCAGCAGTAAAGAACGGACAGTACCAGATACGCAGTATTTT; CDR3 protein: CASSKERTVPDTQYF
V gene: TRBV6-1; J gene: TRBJ1-6; D gene: .; clone size: many; CDR3 DNA: TGTGCCAGCAGTGAATACACAGATAATTCACCCCTCCACTTT; CDR3 protein: CASSEYTDNSPLHF
V gene: TRBV28; J gene: TRBJ2-7; D gene: TRBD1; clone size: few; CDR3 DNA: TGTGCCAGCAGTGGTCCGGGACAGGGTTCCAACGAGCAGTACTTC; CDR3 protein: CASSGPGQGSNEQYF
V gene: TRBV29-1; J gene: TRBJ2-5; D gene: .; clone size: few; CDR3 DNA: TGCAGCGTTGTGGCTCGGGAGACCCAGTACTTC; CDR3 protein: CSVVARETQYF
V gene: TRBV4-3; J gene: TRBJ2-1; D gene: .; clone size: .; CDR3 DNA: TGCGCCAGCAGCCAGCGCTACAATGAGCAGTTCTTC; CDR3 protein: CASSQRYNEQFF
V gene: TRBV14; J gene: TRBJ2-2; D gene: .; clone size: few; CDR3 DNA: TGTGCCAGCAGCCAAGCTCTCACTAGTGGCGGGGAGCTGTTTTTT; CDR3 protein: CASSQALTSGGELFF
V gene: TRBV29-1; J gene: TRBJ2-3; D gene: .; clone size: .; CDR3 DNA: TGCAGCCTTGCTGGAGGGCATCCCCCTACGCAGTATTTT; CDR3 protein: CSLAGGHPPTQYF
V gene: TRBV30; J gene: TRBJ1-2; D gene: .; clone size: .; CDR3 DNA: TGTGCCCGGCTGGGACTGGGGGCAGGCTATGGCTACACCTTC; CDR3 protein: CARLGLGAGYGYTF
V gene: TRBV5-4; J gene: TRBJ2-1; D gene: .; clone size: .; CDR3 DNA: TGTGCCAGCAGCTTGGAGTATGGGGCCTACAATGAGCAGTTCTTC; CDR3 protein: CASSLEYGAYNEQFF
V gene: TRBV9; J gene: TRBJ1-5; D gene: .; clone size: .; CDR3 DNA: TGTGCCTCCCACGCCCAGGCTTATAGCAATCAGCCCCAGCATTTT; CDR3 protein: CASHAQAYSNQPQHF
V gene: TRBV30; J gene: TRBJ1-2; D gene: .; clone size: .; CDR3 DNA: TGTGCCGGGCGGACAGTAGGCTACACCTTC; CDR3 protein: CAGRTVGYTF
V gene: TRBV6-2/TRBV6-3; J gene: TRBJ1-1; D gene: .; clone size: many; CDR3 DNA: TGTGCCAGCAGAACGTATGAGAACACTGAAGCTTTCTTT; CDR3 protein: CASRTYENTEAFF
V gene: TRBV10-3; J gene: TRBJ2-4; D gene: .; clone size: .; CDR3 DNA: TGTGCCATCAGTGATTATGGGTTAGGAACCAAAAACATTCAGTACTTC; CDR3 protein: CAISDYGLGTKNIQYF
V gene: TRBV18; J gene: TRBJ2-7; D gene: .; clone size: .; CDR3 DNA: TGTGCCAGCTCACCAGGGGCTAGTTCCTACGAGCAGTACTTC; CDR3 protein: CASSPGASSYEQYF
V gene: TRBV5-1; J gene: TRBJ1-4; D gene: .; clone size: .; CDR3 DNA: TGCGCCACCGGAAAACAGGTTACGGGAGAAAAACTGTTTTTT; CDR3 protein: CATGKQVTGEKLFF
V gene: TRBV7-9; J gene: TRBJ1-1; D gene: .; clone size: once; CDR3 DNA: TGTGCCAGCAGCCCCTTGGACAGAGGGGAGAACACTGAAGCTTTCTTT; CDR3 protein: CASSPLDRGENTEAFF
V gene: TRBV6-2/TRBV6-3; J gene: TRBJ1-5; D gene: .; clone size: .; CDR3 DNA: TGTGCCAGCAGTTACGTCGCAGTCAATCAGCCCCAGCATTTT; CDR3 protein: CASSYVAVNQPQHF
V gene: TRBV12-3/TRBV12-4; J gene: TRBJ1-1; D gene: .; clone size: .; CDR3 DNA: TGTGCCAGCAGTGTGCAGGGGTTGGACACTGAAGCTTTCTTT; CDR3 protein: CASSVQGLDTEAFF
V gene: TRBV6-4; J gene: TRBJ2-7; D gene: TRBD1; clone size: few; CDR3 DNA: TGTGCCAGAGCAGGGGGCTCCTACGAGCAGTACTTC; CDR3 protein: CARAGGSYEQYF
V gene: TRBV6-2/TRBV6-3; J gene: TRBJ2-7; D gene: .; clone size: .; CDR3 DNA: TGTGCCAGCAGTTACTTGAGTCCAAAACAATACGAGCAGTACTTC; CDR3 protein: CASSYLSPKQYEQYF
V gene: TRBV2; J gene: TRBJ2-7; D gene: .; clone size: few; CDR3 DNA: TGTGCCAGCAGCCCGACTGTCTACGAGCAGTACTTC; CDR3 protein: CASSPTVYEQYF
V gene: TRBV6-5; J gene: TRBJ1-4; D gene: TRBD1; clone size: few; CDR3 DNA: TGTGCCGCCGGGACAGCGGGTAATGAAAAACTGTTTTTT; CDR3 protein: CAAGTAGNEKLFF
V gene: TRBV4-1; J gene: TRBJ2-5; D gene: TRBD1; clone size: .; CDR3 DNA: TGCGCCAGCAGCCAAGATAGGGCAGGGGGCAAAGAGACCCAGTACTTC; CDR3 protein: CASSQDRAGGKETQYF